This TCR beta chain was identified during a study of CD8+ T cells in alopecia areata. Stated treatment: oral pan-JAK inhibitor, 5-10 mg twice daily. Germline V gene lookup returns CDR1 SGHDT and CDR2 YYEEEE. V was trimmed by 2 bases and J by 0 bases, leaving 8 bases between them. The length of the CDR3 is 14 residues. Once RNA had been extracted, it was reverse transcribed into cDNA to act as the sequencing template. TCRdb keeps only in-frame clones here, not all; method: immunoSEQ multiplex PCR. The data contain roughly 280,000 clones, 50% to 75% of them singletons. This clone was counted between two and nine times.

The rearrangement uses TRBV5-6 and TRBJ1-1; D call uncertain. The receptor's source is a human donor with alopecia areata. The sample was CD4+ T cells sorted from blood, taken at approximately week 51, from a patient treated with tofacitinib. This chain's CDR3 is CASSLIDLNTEAFF. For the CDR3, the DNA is TGTGCCAGCAGCTTAATTGACCTGAACACTGAAGCTTTCTTT.